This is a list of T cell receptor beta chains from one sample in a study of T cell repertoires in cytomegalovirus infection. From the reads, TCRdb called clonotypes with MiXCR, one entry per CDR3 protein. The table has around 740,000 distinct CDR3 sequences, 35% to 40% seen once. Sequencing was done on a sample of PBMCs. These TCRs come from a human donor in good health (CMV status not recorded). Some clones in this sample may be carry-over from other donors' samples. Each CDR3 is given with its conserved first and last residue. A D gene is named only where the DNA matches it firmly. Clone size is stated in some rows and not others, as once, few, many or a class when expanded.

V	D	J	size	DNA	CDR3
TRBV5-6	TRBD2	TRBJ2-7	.	TGTGCCAGCAGCTTAGGTATCGGGGGGACGGTCGAGCAGTACTTC	CASSLGIGGTVEQYF
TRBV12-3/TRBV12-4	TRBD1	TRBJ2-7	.	TGTGCCAGCAGTCTCGGGACAGGGTATTCCTACGAGCAGTACTTC	CASSLGTGYSYEQYF
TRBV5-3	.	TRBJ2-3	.	TGTGCCAGCAATTTCGGGGTAGATACGCAGTATTTT	CASNFGVDTQYF
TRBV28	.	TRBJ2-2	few	TGTGCCAGCAGTTGGATCGCCCCGGGGGTGGGGGAGCTGTTTTTT	CASSWIAPGVGELFF
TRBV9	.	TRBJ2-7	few	TGTGCCAGCAGCGGCCGGGACCCAAACGAGCAGTACTTC	CASSGRDPNEQYF
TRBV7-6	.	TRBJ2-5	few	TGTGCCAGCAGCTGGGGGTATAGGGAGACCCAGTACTTC	CASSWGYRETQYF
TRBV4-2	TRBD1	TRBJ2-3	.	TGTGCCAGCAGCCAATTCCTCGGGACAGGGGCCCTCACAGATACGCAGTATTTT	CASSQFLGTGALTDTQYF
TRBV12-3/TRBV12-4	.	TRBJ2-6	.	TGTGCCAGCAGTTTATTTTCGGTTATTGGGGCCAACGTCCTGACTTTC	CASSLFSVIGANVLTF
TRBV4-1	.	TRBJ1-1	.	TGCGCCAGCAGGGGGGGTCCTGGAGGAGCTTTCTTT	CASRGGPGGAFF
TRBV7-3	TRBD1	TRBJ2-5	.	TGTGCCAGCAGCTTAACGTCCGGGGGACAGGGCTTGTCGGAGACCCAGTACTTC	CASSLTSGGQGLSETQYF
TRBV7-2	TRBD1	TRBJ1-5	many	TGTGCCAGCAGACAGGGACAGGGCAATCAGCCCCAGCATTTT	CASRQGQGNQPQHF
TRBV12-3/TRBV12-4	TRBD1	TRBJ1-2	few	TGTGCCAGCAGTACCGGGACAGGGAACTATGGCTACACCTTC	CASSTGTGNYGYTF
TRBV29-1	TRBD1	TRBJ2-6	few	TGCAGCTGTTTGGGGACAGTAGCTGGGGCCAACGTCCTGACTTTC	CSCLGTVAGANVLTF
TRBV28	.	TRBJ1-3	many	TGTGCCAGCAGTTTTCCAGGGCTCGGAAACACCATATATTTT	CASSFPGLGNTIYF
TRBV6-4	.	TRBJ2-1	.	TGTGCCAGCAGTGACGCTTCCGGGGGATACAATGAGCAGTTCTTC	CASSDASGGYNEQFF
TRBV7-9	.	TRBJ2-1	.	TGTGCCAGCAGCCCCGCCCGGGTTAGGAATGAGCAGTTCTTC	CASSPARVRNEQFF
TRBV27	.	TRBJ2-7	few	TGTGCCAGCAGTTCCCCGACAAAGAAGCCGTACGAGCAGTACTTC	CASSSPTKKPYEQYF
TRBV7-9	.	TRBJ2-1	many	TGTGCCAGCAGCTTCATCTCAAGCTCCTACAATGAGCAGTTCTTC	CASSFISSSYNEQFF
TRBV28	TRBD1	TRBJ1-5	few	TGTGCCAGCAGCCGACAGGGTAGGCGCAATCAGCCCCAGCATTTT	CASSRQGRRNQPQHF
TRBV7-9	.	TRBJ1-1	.	TGTGCCAGCGTCCATAGAGGGATGAACACTGAAGCTTTCTTT	CASVHRGMNTEAFF
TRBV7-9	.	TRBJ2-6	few	TGTGCCAGCATACAGGGTCCTCGGACTGGGGCCAACGTCCTGACTTTC	CASIQGPRTGANVLTF
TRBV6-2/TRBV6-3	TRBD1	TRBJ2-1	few	TGTGCCAGCAGTTACTCGGGACAGCGACACTACAATGAGCAGTTCTTC	CASSYSGQRHYNEQFF
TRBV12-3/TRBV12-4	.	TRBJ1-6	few	TGTGCCAGCAGATTCGGGGGTAGCCATAATTCACCCCTCCACTTT	CASRFGGSHNSPLHF
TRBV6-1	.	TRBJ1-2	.	TGTGCCAGCAGAGAGCGGGGCGGTTCTAACTATGGCTACACCTTC	CASRERGGSNYGYTF
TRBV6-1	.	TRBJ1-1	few	TGTGCCAGCAGTGAAGTTGGGGGAAAGAACACTGAAGCTTTCTTT	CASSEVGGKNTEAFF
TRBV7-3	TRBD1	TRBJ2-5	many	TGTGCCAGCAGTCGGAATACAGGGGACGGGGAGACCCAGTACTTC	CASSRNTGDGETQYF
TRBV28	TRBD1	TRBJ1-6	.	TGTGCCACCAGAGTCCCCGACCAGGGGGCCTCTGCACCCCTCCACTTT	CATRVPDQGASAPLHF
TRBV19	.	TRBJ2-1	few	TGTGCCAGTAGTAGGGCTGGGAGCTCCTACAATGAGCAGTTCTTC	CASSRAGSSYNEQFF
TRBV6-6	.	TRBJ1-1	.	TGTGCCAGCAGTTACGCGCACGGGGGCACTGAAGCTTTCTTT	CASSYAHGGTEAFF
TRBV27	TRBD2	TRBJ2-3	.	TGTGCCAGCAGTCGGAGGACTAGCGGGAGGGCCATAGATACGCAGTATTTT	CASSRRTSGRAIDTQYF
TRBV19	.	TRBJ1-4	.	TGTGCCAGTCGATCAATTGGAAATGAAAAACTGTTTTTT	CASRSIGNEKLFF
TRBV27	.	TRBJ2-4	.	TGTGCCAGCAGTTTACGACCTGACACAGGGTACCGGTCCATTCAGTACTTC	CASSLRPDTGYRSIQYF
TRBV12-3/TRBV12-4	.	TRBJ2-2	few	TGTGCCAGCAGTCCGGCCACCGTTGGGGCCGGGGAGCTGTTTTTT	CASSPATVGAGELFF
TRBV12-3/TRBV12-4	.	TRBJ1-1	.	TGTGCCAGCAGTTTAGGAACGGCTTCGAACACTGAAGCTTTCTTT	CASSLGTASNTEAFF
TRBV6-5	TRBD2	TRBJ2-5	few	TGTGCCAGCAGTTTCGGGACTAGCGCCCAAGAGACCCAGTACTTC	CASSFGTSAQETQYF
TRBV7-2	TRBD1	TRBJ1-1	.	TGTGCCAGCAGCTTAGCCGGGACAGGGGGTTTCGCCACTGAAGCTTTCTTT	CASSLAGTGGFATEAFF
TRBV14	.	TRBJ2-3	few	TGTGCCAGCAGCAAGAAAGAGCACAGGGGACTAACAGATACGCAGTATTTT	CASSKKEHRGLTDTQYF
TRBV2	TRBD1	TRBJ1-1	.	TGTGCCAGCAGACGACAGGGTACAACTGAAGCTTTCTTT	CASRRQGTTEAFF
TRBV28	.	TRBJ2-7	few	TGTGCCAGCAGTTTCCGACAGATCCCCCCCGGGGGTGAGCAGTACTTC	CASSFRQIPPGGEQYF
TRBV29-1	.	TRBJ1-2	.	TGCAGCGCCGCCAATTCTAACTATGGCTACACCTTC	CSAANSNYGYTF
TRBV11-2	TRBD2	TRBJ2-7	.	TGTGCCAGCAGCTTAACCACTAGCGGTTCCTACGAGCAGTACTTC	CASSLTTSGSYEQYF